This T cell receptor beta chain was obtained from a study of regulatory T cells in long-lasting Graves disease. Study as a whole: For under 3 months, newly diagnosed Graves' patients had been taking antithyroid drugs.

V lost 1 base and J 0 bases, leaving 7 bases between the germline ends. The CDR3 has 14 residues. Germline CDR1 MDHEN, CDR2 SYDVKM. The table lists this clonotype with many counts. Time point here: newly diagnosed GD, antithyroid drugs for less than 3 months. The TCR library was made from RNA that had been extracted from PBMCs in TRIzol. Staff took roughly 9 milliliters of peripheral blood and put it into EDTA tubes. To make TCR beta libraries, researchers used iRepertoire HTBI primers and Arm-PCR of CDR3 regions. TCRdb redid the calling of the multiplex PCR reads with MiXCR, one entry per CDR3 protein. The profile shows 360,000 or so distinct CDR3 sequences, 16% of them singletons. In addition, the sample was reused for a study of T cells in Graves' hyperthyroidism and ophthalmopathy. That investigation notes: Using the HTBI primer set, a first-round RT-PCR was run on the TCR CDR3. The model foresaw ophthalmopathy a median about 6.5 months prior to onset.

The source is a middle-aged man with Graves disease. Sequenced material: peripheral blood mononuclear cells (PBMCs), taken at new diagnosis, from a patient treated with antithyroid drugs. The chain is built from TRBV28 and TRBJ2-7; D is unclear. CDR3 loop: CASSLFWGSYEQYF. The CDR3 DNA is TGTGCCAGCAGTTTATTCTGGGGCTCCTACGAGCAGTACTTC.